The sequence of this TCR beta chain was determined in a study of T cell repertoires in cytomegalovirus infection. About the study: Indicated by public TCR beta signatures were CMV infection and matching HLA type. General study results and limits: The study found HLA-C-restricted CMV-specific TCR beta clonotypes dominating the ex vivo response. The study identified carriers of CMV plus the relevant HLA from cumulative public TCR beta family frequency.

TCRdb passed the reads through MiXCR, listing each CDR3 protein once. Here the sample spans under 200,000 distinct CDR3 sequences, more than 9% being singletons. This CDR3 has 13 amino acids. Germline CDR1 and CDR2: MDHEN and SYDVKM. Trimming took off 7 bases at V and 4 bases at J, with 11 bases between the two ends. This clonotype was recorded many times. What it binds is unknown. This sequence was found in a human donor in good health (CMV status not recorded). Some clones in this sample may be carry-over from other donors' samples. This rearrangement joins TRBV28 to TRBJ1-5, with D uncertain. Source material: PBMCs. CDR3 nucleotide sequence: TGTGCCAGCATGCCGGGCGGGAATCAGCCCCAGCATTTT. It is translated as CASMPGGNQPQHF.